This TCR beta chain was recovered during a study of early T cells in non-severe SARS-CoV-2 infection. Across the study: Chains were unpaired, as sequencing was done on bulk RNA from unsorted whole blood.

Each cDNA molecule carried a unique molecular identifier. TCRdb processed the 5' RACE reads anew with MiXCR; each CDR3 protein has one entry. This table holds 35,000 to 40,000 distinct CDR3 sequences, roughly 5% found once. Germline trimming cut 2 bases from V and 0 bases from J; bases unmatched to any gene: 0. The length of the CDR3 is 15 residues. CDR1 LGHNA and CDR2 YSLEER come from the germline V gene. This clonotype was seen a few times. The sequencing sample was made of whole blood. The V and J genes are TRBV4-3 and TRBJ2-2; 7 bases map to TRBD2. The TCR comes from an adult who was a healthcare worker with PCR-confirmed SARS-CoV-2 infection or an uninfected control (not recorded which). CDR3 residues: CASSQSGANTGELFF. The CDR3 DNA sequence: TGCGCCAGCAGCCAAAGCGGGGCGAACACCGGGGAGCTGTTTTTT.